This T cell receptor beta chain was documented in a study of blood T cells in healthy people across ages. Next came a second PCR, run for about 7 to 12 cycles, which used a sample-barcoded 5' primer along with a J-beta primer mix. From the 5' RACE reads, TCRdb called clonotypes with MiXCR, one entry per CDR3 protein. The repertoire consists of about 1.5 million distinct CDR3 sequences, with approximately 38% occurring once and the leading ten covering 7% to 9%. Between the trimmed V and J ends, which lost 5 bases and 4 bases, there was a span of 11 bases. The CDR3 extends over 12 amino acids. Per germline, CDR1 GTSNPN and CDR2 SVGIG (reference sequence).

The chain recombines TRBV30 with TRBJ1-2; D gene unclear. The sequence came from a woman under 30 in good health. The sample consisted of blood. The CDR3 DNA reads as TGTGCCTGGCTTAGACCTCCCTATGGCTACACCTTC. Translation gives CAWLRPPYGYTF.